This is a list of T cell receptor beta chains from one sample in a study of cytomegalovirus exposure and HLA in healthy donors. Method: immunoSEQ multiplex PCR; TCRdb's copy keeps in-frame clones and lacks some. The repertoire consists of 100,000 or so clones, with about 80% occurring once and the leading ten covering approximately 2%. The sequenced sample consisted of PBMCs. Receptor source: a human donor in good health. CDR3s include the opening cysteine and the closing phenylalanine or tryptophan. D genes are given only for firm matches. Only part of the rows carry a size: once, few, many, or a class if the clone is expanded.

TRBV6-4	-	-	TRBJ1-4	TGTGCCACCGTCGGTGATAAAACTAATGAAAAACTGTTTTTT	CATVGDKTNEKLFF
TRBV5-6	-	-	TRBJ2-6	TGTGCCAGCAGCTACGGACAGTACTCTGGGGCCAACGTCCTGACTTTC	CASSYGQYSGANVLTF
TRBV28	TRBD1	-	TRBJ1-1	TGTGCCAGCAGTTCCATATACCAGAGACAGGGGGAGTTTGACACTGAAGCTTTCTTT	CASSSIYQRQGEFDTEAFF
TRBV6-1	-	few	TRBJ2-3	TGTGCCAGCAGTGAAAGGTTGGGGGGAAGCACAGATACGCAGTATTTT	CASSERLGGSTDTQYF
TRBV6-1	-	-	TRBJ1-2	TGTGCCAGCAGTGGCAGTTACTATGGCTACACCTTC	CASSGSYYGYTF
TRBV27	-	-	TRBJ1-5	TGTGCCAGCAGTTCACGGCGGGTTTTAACGGACAATCAGCCCCAGCATTTT	CASSSRRVLTDNQPQHF
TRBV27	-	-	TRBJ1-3	TGTGCCAGCAGTCTCAGGCCCTCTGGAAACACCATATATTTT	CASSLRPSGNTIYF
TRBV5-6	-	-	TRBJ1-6	TGTGCCAGCAGCTTGGCCAGTAATTCACCCCTCCACTTT	CASSLASNSPLHF
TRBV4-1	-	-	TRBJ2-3	TGCGCCAGCAGCACTCGGGACATCTTAAGGATCACAGATACGCAGTATTTT	CASSTRDILRITDTQYF
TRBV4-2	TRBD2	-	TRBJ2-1	TGTGCCAGCAGCCAAGCGTTGAGCGGGGGGCGCAATGAGCAGTTCTTC	CASSQALSGGRNEQFF
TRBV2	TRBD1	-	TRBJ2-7	TGTGCCAGCAGTCCACGCGGGACAGGGCTCTACGAGCAGTACTTC	CASSPRGTGLYEQYF
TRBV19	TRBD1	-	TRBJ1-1	TGTGCCAGTAGTACCTGGACAGGGAACACTGAAGCTTTCTTT	CASSTWTGNTEAFF
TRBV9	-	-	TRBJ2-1	TGTGCCAGCAGCGCTGGAACTAGTTACAATGAGCAGTTCTTC	CASSAGTSYNEQFF
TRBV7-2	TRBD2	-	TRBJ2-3	TGTGCCAGCATCGCGGGGACTAGCGGGGGAACGCAGTATTTT	CASIAGTSGGTQYF
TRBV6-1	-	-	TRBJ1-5	TGTGCCAGCAGCGCAGGGGTTACGAGCAATCAGCCCCAGCATTTT	CASSAGVTSNQPQHF
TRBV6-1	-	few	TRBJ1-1	TGTGCCAGCAGTACGCTAACGGGGGGGACTGAAGCTTTCTTT	CASSTLTGGTEAFF
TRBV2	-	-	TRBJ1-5	TGTGCCAGCGGATCTCTGGTCGCTTTCGGGGAACAGCCCCAGCATTTT	CASGSLVAFGEQPQHF
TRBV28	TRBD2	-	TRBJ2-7	TGTGCCAGCAGCTGGGGTAGCGGGAGTAACGAGCAGTACTTC	CASSWGSGSNEQYF
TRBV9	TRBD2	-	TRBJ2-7	TGTGCCAGCAGCGGACAGATTGGCGGAGCGGGAGTCGTGCAGTACTTC	CASSGQIGGAGVVQYF
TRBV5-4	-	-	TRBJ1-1	TGTGCCAGCAGCTTGGTCGGAGGGATGAACACTGAAGCTTTCTTT	CASSLVGGMNTEAFF
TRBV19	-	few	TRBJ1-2	TGTGCCAGTAAGGACAGCGCCTATGGCTACACCTTC	CASKDSAYGYTF
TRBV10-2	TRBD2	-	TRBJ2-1	TGCGCCATCACGGGGGGACTAGCGGGAAGCAATGAGCAGTTCTTC	CAITGGLAGSNEQFF
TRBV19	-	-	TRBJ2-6	TGTGCCAGTAACCTCGTGCGAACTGGGGCCAACGTCCTGACTTTC	CASNLVRTGANVLTF
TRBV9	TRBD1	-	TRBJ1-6	TGTGCCAGCAGCGTACTGGGGACAGTTAATTCACCCCTCCACTTT	CASSVLGTVNSPLHF
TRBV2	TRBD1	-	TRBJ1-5	TGTGCCAGCAGATCGGGACAGTTTAGCAATCAGCCCCAGCATTTT	CASRSGQFSNQPQHF
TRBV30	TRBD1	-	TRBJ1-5	TGTGCCTGGACCGAGGGACAGGGCTATCAGCCCCAGCATTTT	CAWTEGQGYQPQHF
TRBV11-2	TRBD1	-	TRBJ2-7	TGTGCCAGCAGCCCTTACCAAGGGACAGATTACGAGCAGTACTTC	CASSPYQGTDYEQYF
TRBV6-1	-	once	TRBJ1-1	TGTGCCAGCAGTGGACACACAGGGAACACTGAAGCTTTCTTT	CASSGHTGNTEAFF
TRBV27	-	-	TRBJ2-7	TGTGCCAGCAGTCGGGCGGGGGCATACGAGCAGTACTTC	CASSRAGAYEQYF
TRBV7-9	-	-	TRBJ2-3	TGTGCCAGCAGCTTAGATGCGGATACGCAGTATTTT	CASSLDADTQYF
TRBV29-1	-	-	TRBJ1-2	TGCAGCGTTGACCGAGGTGTCGGCTACACCTTC	CSVDRGVGYTF
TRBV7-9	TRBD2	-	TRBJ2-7	TGTTCCAGCAGCCGACTAGCGGGAGCAAGAGAGCAGTACTTC	CSSSRLAGAREQYF
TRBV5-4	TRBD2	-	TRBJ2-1	TGTGCCAGCTGGGGGGGTCCTAGGAATGAGCAGTTCTTC	CASWGGPRNEQFF
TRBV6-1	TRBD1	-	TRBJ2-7	TGTGCCAGCAAACAGGGGGATTTTTACGAGCAGTACTTC	CASKQGDFYEQYF
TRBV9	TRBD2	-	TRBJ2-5	TGTGCCAGCAGCGTGGCTAGCGGGAGGGAGACCCAGTACTTC	CASSVASGRETQYF
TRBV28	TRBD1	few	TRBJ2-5	TGTGCCAGCAGTTTAGGTCGGGCAGGGGGCAAGACCCAGTACTTC	CASSLGRAGGKTQYF
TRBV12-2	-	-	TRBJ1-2	TGTGCAAGTCGCTTAGAGCCAGGGGATGGCTACACCTTC	CASRLEPGDGYTF
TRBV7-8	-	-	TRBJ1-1	TGTGCCAGCAGCTTTAGCTCTTGGGGCGAAGGGTTTCGTGAAGCTTTCTTT	CASSFSSWGEGFREAFF
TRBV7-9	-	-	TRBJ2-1	TGTGCCAGCAGCTTAGAGGGAGTCCATGAGCAGTTCTTC	CASSLEGVHEQFF
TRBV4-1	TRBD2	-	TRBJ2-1	TGCGCCAGCAGCCCCCCCGCAGCGGGGGTAAGAAATGAGCAGTTCTTC	CASSPPAAGVRNEQFF
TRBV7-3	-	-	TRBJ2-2	TGTGCCAGCAGCTTATCGGGGACTGTAGGGACCGGGGAGCTGTTTTTT	CASSLSGTVGTGELFF
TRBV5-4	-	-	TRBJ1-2	TGTGCCAGCAGCTGGGGGGACGGCAACTATGGCTACACCTTC	CASSWGDGNYGYTF
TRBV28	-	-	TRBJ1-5	TGTGCCAGCAGCCCGGGAGGGGGGAGCAATCAGCCCCAGCATTTT	CASSPGGGSNQPQHF
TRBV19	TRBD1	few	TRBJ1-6	TGTGCCAGTAGTATAGACGGACAGGGGAATTCACCCCTCCACTTT	CASSIDGQGNSPLHF